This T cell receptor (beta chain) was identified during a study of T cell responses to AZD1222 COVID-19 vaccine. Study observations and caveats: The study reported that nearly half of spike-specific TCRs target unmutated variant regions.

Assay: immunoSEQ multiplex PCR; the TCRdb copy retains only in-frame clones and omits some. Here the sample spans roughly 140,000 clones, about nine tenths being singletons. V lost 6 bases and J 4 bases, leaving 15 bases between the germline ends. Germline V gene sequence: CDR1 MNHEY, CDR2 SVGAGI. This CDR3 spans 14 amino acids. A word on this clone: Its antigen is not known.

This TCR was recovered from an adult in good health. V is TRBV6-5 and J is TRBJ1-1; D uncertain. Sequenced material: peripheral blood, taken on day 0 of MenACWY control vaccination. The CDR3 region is CASRQGSVGTEAFF. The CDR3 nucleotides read TGTGCCAGCAGGCAAGGTAGCGTGGGCACTGAAGCTTTCTTT.